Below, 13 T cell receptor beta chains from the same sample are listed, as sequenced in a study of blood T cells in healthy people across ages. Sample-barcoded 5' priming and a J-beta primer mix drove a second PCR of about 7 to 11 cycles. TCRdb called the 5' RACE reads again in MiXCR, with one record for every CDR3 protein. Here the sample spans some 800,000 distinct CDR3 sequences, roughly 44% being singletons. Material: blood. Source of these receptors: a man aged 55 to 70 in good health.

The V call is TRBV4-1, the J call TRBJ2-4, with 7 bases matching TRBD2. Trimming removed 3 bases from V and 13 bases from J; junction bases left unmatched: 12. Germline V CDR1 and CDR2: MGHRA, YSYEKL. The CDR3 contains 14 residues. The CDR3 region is CASSQPLRGGEQYF. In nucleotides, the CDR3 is TGCGCCAGCAGCCAGCCCCTTCGCGGGGGTGAGCAGTACTTC.

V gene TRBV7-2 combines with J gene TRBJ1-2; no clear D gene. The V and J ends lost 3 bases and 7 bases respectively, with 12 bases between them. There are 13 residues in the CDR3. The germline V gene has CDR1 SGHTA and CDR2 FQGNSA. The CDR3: CASSFSESAGYTF. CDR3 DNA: TGTGCCAGCAGCTTTTCCGAGTCAGCTGGCTACACCTTC. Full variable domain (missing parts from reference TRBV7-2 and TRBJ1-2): GAGVSQSPSNKVTEKGKDVELRCDPISGHTALYWYRQSLGQGLEFLIYFQGNSAPDKSGLPSDRFSAERTGGSVSTLTIQRTQQEDSAVYLCASSFSESAGYTFGSGTRLTVV.

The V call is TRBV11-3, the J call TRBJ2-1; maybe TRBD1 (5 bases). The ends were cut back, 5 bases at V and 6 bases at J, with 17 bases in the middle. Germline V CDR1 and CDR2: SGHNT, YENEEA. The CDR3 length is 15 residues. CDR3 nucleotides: TGTGCCAGCAGCCTGGGGCCCGGGTCGGGCAATGAGCAGTTCTTC. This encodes CASSLGPGSGNEQFF.

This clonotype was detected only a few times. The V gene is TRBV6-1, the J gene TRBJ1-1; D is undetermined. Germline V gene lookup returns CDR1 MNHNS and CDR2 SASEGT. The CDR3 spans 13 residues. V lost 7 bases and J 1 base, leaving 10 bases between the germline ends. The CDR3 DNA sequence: TGTGCCAGCAACCGGGATCCGAACACTGAAGCTTTCTTT. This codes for CASNRDPNTEAFF.

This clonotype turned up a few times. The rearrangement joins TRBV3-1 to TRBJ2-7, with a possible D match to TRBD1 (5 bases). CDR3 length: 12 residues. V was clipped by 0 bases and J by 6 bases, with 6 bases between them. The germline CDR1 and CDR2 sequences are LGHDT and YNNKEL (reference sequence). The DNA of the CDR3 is TGTGCCAGCAGCCAAGACAGGGTCGAGCAGTACTTC. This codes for CASSQDRVEQYF.

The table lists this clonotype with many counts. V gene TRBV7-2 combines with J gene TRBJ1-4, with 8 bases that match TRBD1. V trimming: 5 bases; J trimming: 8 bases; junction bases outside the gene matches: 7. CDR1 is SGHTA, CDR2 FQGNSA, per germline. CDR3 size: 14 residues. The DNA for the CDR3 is TGTGCCAGCAGCCCTGGACAGGGAAGGGAAAAACTGTTTTTT. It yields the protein CASSPGQGREKLFF.

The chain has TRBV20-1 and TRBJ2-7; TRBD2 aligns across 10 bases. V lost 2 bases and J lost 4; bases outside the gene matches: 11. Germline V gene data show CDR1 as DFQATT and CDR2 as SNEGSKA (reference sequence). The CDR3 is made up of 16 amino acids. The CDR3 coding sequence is TGCAGTGCTAGACCAAAACCGGGACTAGCGCAGTACGAGCAGTACTTC. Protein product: CSARPKPGLAQYEQYF.

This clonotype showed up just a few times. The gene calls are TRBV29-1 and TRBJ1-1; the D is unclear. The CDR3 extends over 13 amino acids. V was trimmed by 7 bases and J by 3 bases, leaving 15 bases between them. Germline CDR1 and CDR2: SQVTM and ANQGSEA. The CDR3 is CSGKTAADTEAFF. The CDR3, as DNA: TGCAGCGGCAAAACAGCCGCGGACACTGAAGCTTTCTTT.

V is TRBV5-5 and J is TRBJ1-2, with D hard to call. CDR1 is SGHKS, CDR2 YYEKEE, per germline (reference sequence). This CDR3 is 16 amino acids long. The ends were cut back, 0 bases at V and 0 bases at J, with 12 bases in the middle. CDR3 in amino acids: CASSLAAQAANYGYTF. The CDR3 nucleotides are TGTGCCAGCAGCTTGGCCGCGCAGGCAGCTAACTATGGCTACACCTTC.

In DNA form, the CDR3 reads TGTGCCAGCTCACCACCTGTTGGGGATGAGCAGTTCTTC. This codes for CASSPPVGDEQFF. The chain combines TRBV18 with TRBJ2-1; D is unresolved. Germline V CDR1 and CDR2: KGHSH, LQKENI. V was shortened by 0 bases and J by 8 bases, with 8 bases between the two germline ends. CDR3 length equals 13 residues.

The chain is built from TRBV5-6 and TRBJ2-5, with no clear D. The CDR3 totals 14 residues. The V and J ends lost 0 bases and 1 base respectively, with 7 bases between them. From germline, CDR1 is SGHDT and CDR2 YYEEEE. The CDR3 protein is CASSLAPPQETQYF. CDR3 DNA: TGTGCCAGCAGCTTGGCCCCCCCCCAAGAGACCCAGTACTTC.

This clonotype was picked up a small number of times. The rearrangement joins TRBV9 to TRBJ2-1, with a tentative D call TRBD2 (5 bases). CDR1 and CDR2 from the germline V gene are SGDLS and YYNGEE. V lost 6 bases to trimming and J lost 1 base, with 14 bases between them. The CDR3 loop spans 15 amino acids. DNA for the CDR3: TGTGCCAGCACCAGCGGAACGGGGTCCTACAATGAGCAGTTCTTC. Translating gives CASTSGTGSYNEQFF.

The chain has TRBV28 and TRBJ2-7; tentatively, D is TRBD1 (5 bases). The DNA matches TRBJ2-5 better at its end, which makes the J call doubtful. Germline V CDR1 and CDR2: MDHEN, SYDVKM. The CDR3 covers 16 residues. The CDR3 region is CASSSLSGRRGETQYF. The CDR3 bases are TGTGCCAGCAGCTCACTTTCAGGCCGAAGGGGAGAGACCCAGTACTTC.